The source of this T cell receptor beta chain is a study of OX40 agonist ivuxolimab in advanced cancers. Looking at the study overall: Intravenous ivuxolimab was administered to patients every 2 weeks at 0.01 to 10 mg/kg. Mean age around 60 years, range about 23 to 79; roughly 82% male. The study, taken as a whole, reports: CD4+ and CD8+ blood T cells expanded clonally by week 6 at 0.1 to 3.0 mg/kg.

The data were produced by immunoSEQ multiplex PCR, yet TCRdb's version contains in-frame clones alone and is incomplete. The data contain about 51,000 clones, 65% to 85% of them singletons. This clone has only one observation. Its target is not known. The V and J ends lost 2 bases and 4 bases respectively, with 9 bases between them. Germline CDR1 is SGHNT and CDR2 is YYREEE (reference sequence). The CDR3 contains 13 residues. The source material was CD4+ or CD8+ T cells sorted from blood, sampled in a trial of the OX40 agonist ivuxolimab. The chain couples TRBV5-4 to TRBJ2-5; a possible D gene is TRBD2 (6 bases). This TCR derives from an adult with an advanced solid tumor such as melanoma, head and neck, liver or kidney cancer. The CDR3 bases are TGTGCCAGCAGCTTCCCGGGAGCAGAGACCCAGTACTTC. Its translation: CASSFPGAETQYF.